Sequencing of this T cell receptor (beta chain) was carried out in a study of T cells in localized non-small cell lung cancer. CDR1 is SGHNT and CDR2 is YENEEA in the germline V gene. CDR3 length: 17 residues. J was trimmed by 6 bases and V by 5 bases; bases with no gene match: 11. Sequencing was performed with immunoSEQ multiplex PCR; in TCRdb, only in-frame clones are kept and a portion is missing. The table includes over a thousand clones, 20% to 25% detected once. This clone occurred a few times. Antigen specificity is unknown. General observations from the study: Higher adjacent-lung clonality was associated with shorter survival. Compared with tumor, uninvolved adjacent lung displayed greater T cell clonality, ranking highest overall.

The chain joins TRBV11-3 to TRBJ2-3; 13 bases match TRBD2. The sequence came from a male donor older than 55 with stage III squamous cell lung carcinoma. The sequenced sample was lung tumor tissue, obtained before any cancer treatment. The CDR3 DNA reads as TGTGCCAGCAGCCCCTCGACTAGCGGGGGGATTCAGGATACGCAGTATTTT. Residues: CASSPSTSGGIQDTQYF.